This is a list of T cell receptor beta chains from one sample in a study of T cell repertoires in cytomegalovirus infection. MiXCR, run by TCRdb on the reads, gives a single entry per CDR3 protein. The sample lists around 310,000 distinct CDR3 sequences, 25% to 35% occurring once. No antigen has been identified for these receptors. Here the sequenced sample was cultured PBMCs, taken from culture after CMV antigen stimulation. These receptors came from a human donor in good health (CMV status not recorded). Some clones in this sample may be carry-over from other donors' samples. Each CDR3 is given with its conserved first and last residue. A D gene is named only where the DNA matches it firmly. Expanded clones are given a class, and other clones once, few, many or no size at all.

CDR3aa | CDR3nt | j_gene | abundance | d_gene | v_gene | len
CSVPPYPGQPQHF | TGCAGTGTCCCACCCTACCCAGGGCAGCCCCAGCATTTT | TRBJ1-5 | few | . | TRBV20-1 | 13
CASGLWDTQYF | TGTGCTAGTGGTTTGTGGGATACGCAGTATTTT | TRBJ2-3 | few | . | TRBV12-5 | 11
CSARWLAGGLADTQYF | TGCAGTGCTAGGTGGCTAGCGGGGGGCCTAGCAGATACGCAGTATTTT | TRBJ2-3 | few | TRBD2 | TRBV20-1 | 16
CASGLASADTQYF | TGTGCTAGCGGACTAGCGAGTGCAGATACGCAGTATTTT | TRBJ2-3 | many | TRBD2 | TRBV12-5 | 13
CASSFGNEQFF | TGTGCCAGCAGCTTCGGTAATGAGCAGTTCTTC | TRBJ2-1 | many | . | TRBV7-9 | 11
CASSMDRGGGYTF | TGTGCCAGCAGTATGGACAGGGGCGGTGGCTACACCTTC | TRBJ1-2 | few | TRBD1 | TRBV6-1 | 13
CASSPEDREGEQYF | TGTGCCAGCAGCCCCGAGGACAGGGAAGGGGAGCAGTACTTC | TRBJ2-7 | . | TRBD1 | TRBV7-9 | 14
CSVPGRFRDYGYTF | TGCAGCGTTCCCGGCAGGTTTCGGGACTATGGCTACACCTTC | TRBJ1-2 | . | . | TRBV29-1 | 14
CASSLAGQGYEQYF | TGTGCCAGCAGCTTAGCGGGACAGGGCTACGAGCAGTACTTC | TRBJ2-7 | many | TRBD1 | TRBV7-8 | 14
CASSSPVFTSGNQPQHF | TGTGCCAGCAGTTCCCCTGTTTTTACCTCAGGCAATCAGCCCCAGCATTTT | TRBJ1-5 | few | . | TRBV28 | 17
CSARDRTGDGYTF | TGCAGTGCTAGAGATCGAACAGGGGATGGCTACACCTTC | TRBJ1-2 | . | TRBD1 | TRBV20-1 | 13
CSARGRRETQYF | TGCAGTGCCAGAGGGAGGAGAGAGACCCAGTACTTC | TRBJ2-5 | . | . | TRBV20-1 | 12
CASTPTERRERTDTQYF | TGTGCCAGCACCCCTACCGAGCGGCGGGAGAGAACAGATACGCAGTATTTT | TRBJ2-3 | . | TRBD2 | TRBV7-9 | 17
CASSSLTGLSNQPQHF | TGTGCCAGCAGCTCCCTGACCGGACTCTCCAATCAGCCCCAGCATTTT | TRBJ1-5 | . | . | TRBV7-2 | 16
CASSLRGAEPNNEQFF | TGTGCCAGCAGCTTGAGGGGAGCGGAACCCAACAATGAGCAGTTCTTC | TRBJ2-1 | many | . | TRBV7-2 | 16
CASSQGTVHGYTF | TGTGCCAGCAGCCAAGGGACAGTCCATGGCTACACCTTC | TRBJ1-2 | . | TRBD1 | TRBV6-5 | 13
CASSLYTPGTGRLETQYF | TGTGCCAGCAGCTTATATACGCCCGGGACAGGAAGATTAGAGACCCAGTACTTC | TRBJ2-5 | few | TRBD1 | TRBV7-6 | 18
CASSKRLAGVITDTQYF | TGTGCCAGCAGCAAAAGACTAGCGGGGGTTATCACAGATACGCAGTATTTT | TRBJ2-3 | many | TRBD2 | TRBV7-8 | 17
CASSSTVATEAFF | TGTGCCAGCAGCTCGACAGTGGCCACTGAAGCTTTCTTT | TRBJ1-1 | . | . | TRBV7-9 | 13
CASSLGAGTGGAYEQYF | TGTGCCAGCAGCTTAGGAGCCGGGACAGGGGGTGCCTACGAGCAGTACTTC | TRBJ2-7 | . | TRBD1 | TRBV7-2 | 17
CASMLIPPNVAFF | TGTGCCAGCATGCTGATCCCGCCGAACGTTGCTTTCTTT | TRBJ1-1 | . | . | TRBV28 | 13
CASSFFLRTGDPDTQYF | TGTGCCAGCAGTTTCTTTCTACGGACAGGGGATCCAGATACGCAGTATTTT | TRBJ2-3 | few | TRBD1 | TRBV28 | 17
CASSQSDTQYF | TGTGCCAGCAGTCAATCAGATACGCAGTATTTT | TRBJ2-3 | few | . | TRBV5-4 | 11
CASSYGGENTEAFF | TGTGCCAGCAGTTACGGGGGCGAGAACACTGAAGCTTTCTTT | TRBJ1-1 | few | . | TRBV6-1 | 14
CSATTGSPYGYTF | TGCAGTGCAACGACAGGGTCCCCCTATGGCTACACCTTC | TRBJ1-2 | . | TRBD1 | TRBV20-1 | 13
CASSGRIGRPAMMDQYF | TGTGCCAGCAGTGGTCGTATCGGCAGACCCGCAATGATGGACCAGTACTTC | TRBJ2-5 | many | . | TRBV27 | 17
CASSLERSNQHF | TGTGCCAGCAGCTTAGAACGCAGTAACCAGCATTTT | TRBJ1-5 | . | . | TRBV7-9 | 12
CASSSTDRGNEQYF | TGTGCCAGCAGTTCGACGGACAGGGGCAACGAGCAGTACTTC | TRBJ2-7 | few | TRBD1 | TRBV6-1 | 14
CASSLSVRVSAEAFF | TGTGCCAGCAGCTTGTCGGTCAGGGTCAGCGCTGAAGCTTTCTTT | TRBJ1-1 | once | . | TRBV11-2 | 15
CASSPDGTFSYEQYF | TGTGCCAGCAGCCCCGATGGGACTTTTTCCTACGAGCAGTACTTC | TRBJ2-7 | . | . | TRBV5-4 | 15
CSARDTGHSEKLFF | TGCAGTGCTAGAGATACCGGACATAGTGAAAAACTGTTTTTT | TRBJ1-4 | . | . | TRBV20-1 | 14